The 14 T cell receptor beta chains presented below share a single source sample, sequenced in a study of blood T cells in healthy people across ages. A second PCR, run for about 7 to 11 cycles, used a sample-barcoded 5' primer plus a J-beta primer mix. TCRdb passed the 5' RACE reads through MiXCR, listing each CDR3 protein once. The repertoire includes about 1 million distinct CDR3 sequences, 35% to 50% of them detected once, and approximately 20% sits in the top ten. The sequenced material came from blood. Every receptor here comes from a woman aged 60 to 75 in good health.

This clonotype was seen ten or more times. The J gene is TRBJ2-5, the V gene TRBV12-3 or TRBV12-4; D is possibly TRBD1 (7 bases). The CDR3 covers 16 residues. V shed 6 bases and J shed 7 bases, with 24 bases lying between them. The CDR3 loop is CASRRRDWDSFGTQYF. DNA of the CDR3: TGTGCCAGCAGGCGCCGGGACTGGGACAGCTTTGGGACCCAGTACTTC.

The chain employs TRBV20-1 and TRBJ2-2; tentatively, D is TRBD1 or TRBD2 (5 bases each). Germline V gene data show CDR1 as DFQATT and CDR2 as SNEGSKA (reference sequence). CDR3 length: 14 residues. The germline V and J ends were trimmed by 5 bases and 6 bases, with 16 bases remaining between them. CDR3 residues: CSARGTLGSGELFF. The DNA for the CDR3 is TGCAGTGCTCGAGGGACGTTAGGATCCGGGGAGCTGTTTTTT.

This clonotype was seen only once. This chain's CDR3 is CASSFLAVGSYEQYF. CDR3 nucleotide sequence: TGCGCCAGCAGCTTCCTAGCGGTGGGCTCCTACGAGCAGTACTTC. The chain joins TRBV5-1 to TRBJ2-7, with 7 nucleotides matching TRBD2. Germline CDR1 reads SGHRS; CDR2 reads YFSETQ. The CDR3 is 15 residues long. V shed 2 bases, J shed 0 bases, and the junction held 5 bases outside the gene matches.

The V call is TRBV20-1, the J call TRBJ2-7, with D perhaps matching TRBD1 (6 bases). V lost 4 bases and J lost 5, with 18 bases in between. CDR3 length equals 14 residues. Per the germline V gene, CDR1 is DFQATT and CDR2 is SNEGSKA (reference sequence). The CDR3 DNA reads as TGCAGTGCTAACAGGGATGCAGTTGTCCACGAGCAGTACTTC. Protein product: CSANRDAVVHEQYF.

On this clonotype itself: One end of the junction fails to match germline, which may point to a read error. The rearrangement uses TRBV18 and TRBJ2-1; the D gene is possibly TRBD1 (6 bases). The CDR3 totals 20 residues. From germline, CDR1 is KGHSH and CDR2 LQKENI. DNA for the CDR3: TGTGCCAGCTCACCACCTCCAGGGGTAAATCGTGTTGGCTCCTGCAATGAGCAGTTCTTC. This encodes CASSPPPGVNRVGSCNEQFF. The variable domain in full, completed from reference TRBV18 and TRBJ2-1, reads NAGVMQNPRHLVRRRGQEARLRCSPMKGHSHVYWYRQLPEEGLKFMVYLQKENIIDESGMPKERFSAEFPKEGPSILRIQQVVRGDSAAYFCASSPPPGVNRVGSCNEQFFGPGTRLTVL.

The J gene is TRBJ2-1, the V gene TRBV2, with a tentative D call TRBD1 (5 bases). CDR1 and CDR2 (germline): SNHLY, FYNNEI. This CDR3 has 12 amino acids. The V and J ends lost 4 bases and 8 bases respectively, with 9 bases between them. In nucleotides, the CDR3 is TGTGCCAGCAGTGCAGGGTTAGATGAGCAGTTCTTC. It translates to CASSAGLDEQFF.

The chain uses TRBV7-7 and TRBJ2-6, with D possibly matching TRBD1 (5 bases). The length of the CDR3 is 16 residues. Germline V gives CDR1 SSHAT, CDR2 FNYEAQ (reference sequence). The ends were cut back, 5 bases at V and 0 bases at J, with 11 bases in the middle. CDR3 nucleotides: TGTGCCAGCAGCCCCGTGACAGCCTCTGGGGCCAACGTCCTGACTTTC. This sequence encodes CASSPVTASGANVLTF.

The chain links TRBV30 to TRBJ2-7; TRBD1 matches at 10 bases. The CDR3 has 15 amino acids. Germline V lookup: CDR1 GTSNPN, CDR2 SVGIG (reference sequence). J was trimmed by 4 bases and V by 7 bases; bases with no gene match: 13. CDR3 sequence: CASGSRQGAGYEQYF. In DNA form, the CDR3 reads TGTGCCTCTGGGTCGCGACAGGGGGCGGGTTACGAGCAGTACTTC.

The V call is TRBV12-3 or TRBV12-4, the J call TRBJ1-6; TRBD1 matches at 7 bases. The CDR3 consists of 15 residues. Trimming took 11 bases from V and 19 from J; bases not matched to a gene: 26. The CDR3 coding sequence is TGTGCCTGCCGGATAGGGGGCTCCTATAATTCACCCCCACACTTT. Translated: CACRIGGSYNSPPHF.

There are a few counts of this clonotype. One base away lies a much larger clone, so this may be a sequencing read error. The CDR3 region has the DNA TGTGCCAGCAGTTGCAGGGGTGGGAATGAGCAGTTCTTC. Protein: CASSCRGGNEQFF. The V call is TRBV12-3 or TRBV12-4, the J call TRBJ2-1, with D possibly being TRBD1 (6 bases). V dropped 4 bases and J dropped 7 bases, with 11 bases sitting between them. The CDR3 loop spans 13 amino acids.

This chain connects TRBV11-2 to TRBJ2-1, with TRBD2 as a possible D gene (6 bases). The CDR3 spans 13 residues. Germline CDR1 is SGHAT and CDR2 is FQNNGV. Between the trimmed V and J ends, which lost 8 bases and 8 bases, there was a span of 16 bases. As DNA, the CDR3 is TGTGCCAGCGCGAGGAGGGGAGGCCATGAGCAGTTCTTC. It is translated as CASARRGGHEQFF.

The chain joins TRBV6-5 to TRBJ2-7; D is perhaps TRBD2 (6 bases). The V gene's germline CDR1 is MNHEY and CDR2 SVGAGI. V dropped 5 bases and J dropped 7 bases, with 15 bases sitting between them. The CDR3 contains 13 residues. DNA of the CDR3: TGTGCCAGCAGTAAGGATCTCGGGGGTGAGCAGTACTTC. It specifies CASSKDLGGEQYF.

The gene calls are TRBV5-1 and TRBJ2-5; D is possibly TRBD2 (5 bases). The J call is uncertain, as TRBJ2-7 better fits the DNA end. CDR3 size: 14 residues. In germline, CDR1 is SGHRS, CDR2 YFSETQ. The CDR3 coding sequence is TGCGCCAGCAGCGAGCGCCTAGCCACCTACGAGCAGTACTTC. It is translated as CASSERLATYEQYF.

V gene TRBV27 combines with J gene TRBJ2-7, with D unclear. The germline V gene encodes CDR1 MNHEY and CDR2 SMNVEV (reference sequence). The CDR3 sequence is 15 residues long. V lost 1 base and J 7 bases, leaving 17 bases between the germline ends. CDR3 protein: CASSLFSSNYNEQYF. As DNA, the CDR3 is TGTGCCAGCAGTTTATTTTCCAGTAACTACAATGAGCAGTACTTC.